Below, 5 T cell receptor beta chains from the same sample are listed, as sequenced in a study of blood T cell repertoires in COVID-19. Assay: immunoSEQ multiplex PCR; the TCRdb copy retains only in-frame clones and omits some. The table has more than 95,000 clones, about 90% seen once; the top ten hold 3% to 3.5%. The source material was peripheral blood. These receptors all come from a man aged 45 to 65 in a cohort sampled during active COVID-19.

The V gene is TRBV15, the J gene TRBJ1-1; 8 positions match TRBD1. Germline-derived CDR1 and CDR2 are LNHNV and YYDKDF (reference sequence). V was clipped by 3 bases and J by 5 bases; unmatched bases: 2. The CDR3 consists of 13 residues. CDR3 amino acids: CATSRDRVTEAFF. DNA for the CDR3: TGTGCCACCAGCAGGGACAGGGTTACTGAAGCTTTCTTT.

This clone occurred a few times. The chain employs TRBV5-1 and TRBJ1-6, with D perhaps matching TRBD1 (6 bases). In germline, CDR1 is SGHRS, CDR2 YFSETQ. Trimming cost V 4 bases and J 7 bases, with 9 bases left between them. This CDR3 has 13 residues. DNA of the CDR3: TGCGCCAGCAGCCCTCAGGGGAATTCACCCCTCCACTTT. Translated: CASSPQGNSPLHF.

The rearrangement links TRBV29-1 to TRBJ1-1; TRBD1 agrees at 7 bases. Germline-derived CDR1 and CDR2 are SQVTM and ANQGSEA. The ends lost 7 bases at V and 0 bases at J; junction bases unmatched: 8. The CDR3 has 14 amino acids. CDR3: CSALGQLMNTEAFF. CDR3 DNA sequence: TGCAGCGCCCTGGGACAGCTGATGAACACTGAAGCTTTCTTT.

The chain carries TRBV9 and TRBJ2-1; D unclear. Germline V gene data show CDR1 as SGDLS and CDR2 as YYNGEE. The CDR3 spans 16 residues. Between the trimmed V and J ends, which lost 1 base and 2 bases, there was a span of 13 bases. For the CDR3, the DNA is TGTGCCAGCAGCGTATCACGAGGCCTAGCCTACAATGAGCAGTTCTTC. Translating it yields CASSVSRGLAYNEQFF. The whole variable domain, filled in from reference TRBV9 and TRBJ2-1, reads DSGVTQTPKHLITATGQRVTLRCSPRSGDLSVYWYQQSLDQGLQFLIQYYNGEERAKGNILERFSAQQFPDLHSELNLSSLELGDSALYFCASSVSRGLAYNEQFFGPGTRLTVL.

The chain joins TRBV5-1 to TRBJ1-2; D not certain. Germline assignment: CDR1 SGHRS and CDR2 YFSETQ. The CDR3 runs to 15 residues. V dropped 3 bases and J dropped 8 bases, with 20 bases sitting between them. The CDR3 sequence is CASSSNSPRGTGYTF. For the CDR3, the DNA is TGCGCCAGCAGCTCCAACAGCCCTCGGGGTACCGGCTACACCTTC.